Listed below are T cell receptor beta chains from one sample, sequenced in a study of cytomegalovirus exposure and HLA in healthy donors. Profiled with immunoSEQ multiplex PCR; TCRdb holds only in-frame clones, not every one. The data show 95,000 to 110,000 clones, with approximately 73% seen just once and roughly 8% held by the top ten. Source material: PBMCs. Receptors were obtained from a man aged 25-45 years in good health and CMV-seronegative. Each CDR3 is given with its conserved first and last residue. Each record gives: V gene, J gene, clone size, D gene, CDR3 DNA, CDR3 protein. D genes are given only for firm matches. The listing skips clone size in some rows; elsewhere it reads once, few, many or a size class.

>TRBV4-1|TRBJ2-7|-|TRBD1
TGCGCCAGCAGCCAAGCGTGGACAGGGAGGACCTACGAGCAGTACTTC
CASSQAWTGRTYEQYF
>TRBV27|TRBJ2-3|once|-
TGTGCCGTACAGGGCGGGAGCTTCACAGATACGCAGTATTTT
CAVQGGSFTDTQYF
>TRBV13|TRBJ2-7|-|TRBD2
TGTGCCAGCAGCTTCACGGGAGGTTGGGAATCCTACGAGCAGTACTTC
CASSFTGGWESYEQYF
>TRBV30|TRBJ2-1|few|-
TGTGCCTGGGCTGACCGGAGCTCCTACAATGAGCAGTTCTTC
CAWADRSSYNEQFF
>TRBV7-3|TRBJ2-2|-|TRBD2
TGTGCCAGCAGCTTAACCAACAAGCGGGGGGGCCGTGCGGCCGGGGAGCTGTTTTTT
CASSLTNKRGGRAAGELFF
>TRBV6-1|TRBJ2-7|-|-
TGTGCCAGCAGTGAAGCCCACTACGAGCAGTACTTC
CASSEAHYEQYF
>TRBV4-1|TRBJ2-7|once|TRBD2
TGCGCCAGCAGCCACGGGGGACTACCATCCTACGAGCAGTACTTC
CASSHGGLPSYEQYF
>TRBV5-8|TRBJ2-5|once|-
TGTGCCAGCAGGAGGGAGGTTAAAGAGACCCAGTACTTC
CASRREVKETQYF
>TRBV7-2|TRBJ2-5|few|TRBD2
TGTGCCAGCAGCTTCGTAGCGGGAAACCAAGAGACCCAGTACTTC
CASSFVAGNQETQYF
>TRBV10-3|TRBJ2-1|-|-
TGTGCCATCAGTGCACAACAGAAGAACAATGAGCAGTTCTTC
CAISAQQKNNEQFF
>TRBV19|TRBJ2-2|few|-
TGTGCCAGTAGTATAGGTCAACTAGCATCCGGGGAGCTGTTTTTT
CASSIGQLASGELFF
>TRBV27|TRBJ2-7|-|-
TGTGCCAGCAGTTTTACAGGGTCCTACGAGCAGTACTTC
CASSFTGSYEQYF
>TRBV4-1|TRBJ2-1|-|TRBD1
TGCGCCAGCAGCCAGGCCGGGACAGGGCCCTACAATGAGCAGTTCTTC
CASSQAGTGPYNEQFF
>TRBV19|TRBJ1-6|many|-
TGTGCCAGTAGTATTGGTACTTCCAATAATTCACCCCTCCACTTT
CASSIGTSNNSPLHF
>TRBV6-5|TRBJ2-5|-|TRBD2
TGTGCCAGCAGTTACTATAGCGGGAGGGAAGAGACCCAGTACTTC
CASSYYSGREETQYF
>TRBV21-1|TRBJ1-4|-|-
TGTGCCAGCAGCCATCCCGGCGGAAAACTGTTTTTT
CASSHPGGKLFF
>TRBV19|TRBJ2-3|-|-
TGTGCCAGTAGTATCTCAGGGGTCGAGGGAGATACGCAGTATTTT
CASSISGVEGDTQYF
>TRBV2|TRBJ1-2|-|-
TGTGCCAGCTTTGCGGGGGGGAAAGGCTACACCTTC
CASFAGGKGYTF
>TRBV10-3|TRBJ1-1|once|-
TGTGCCATCAGTGACCGTTACACTGAAGCTTTCTTT
CAISDRYTEAFF
>TRBV2|TRBJ1-3|-|-
TGTGCCAGCAGTGAAGCGCTTCGGGTTTCTGGAAACACCATATATTTT
CASSEALRVSGNTIYF
>TRBV7-2|TRBJ2-5|-|TRBD2
TGTGCCAGCAGCTCCCCCTGGACTAGCGGGAAGACCCAGTACTTC
CASSSPWTSGKTQYF
>TRBV20-1|TRBJ2-1|once|-
TGCAGTGCTAGACTAGTCAATGAGCAGTTCTTC
CSARLVNEQFF
>TRBV6-1|TRBJ2-7|-|-
TGTGCCAGCAGTCCCGTCTATTCCTACGAGCAGTACTTC
CASSPVYSYEQYF
>TRBV2|TRBJ1-5|-|-
TGTGCCAGCGGCCGGGGTAAAAATCAGCCCCAGCATTTT
CASGRGKNQPQHF
>TRBV7-2|TRBJ2-6|few|TRBD1
TGTGCACAGGGACAGGGGTTAAGATCTGGGGCCAACGTCCTGACTTTC
CAQGQGLRSGANVLTF
>TRBV2|TRBJ2-5|-|TRBD1
TGTGCCAGCAGTGATCCGGCAGGGGGCGGAGAGACCCAGTACTTC
CASSDPAGGGETQYF
>TRBV25-1|TRBJ2-7|-|TRBD2
TGTGCCAGCAGTGAATCAGAGCGGGGGCCCTCGTACTTC
CASSESERGPSYF
>TRBV9|TRBJ2-1|few|TRBD2
TGTGCCAGCAGCGTAGGCCCTAGCGGGGGATCTGGGCAGTTCTTC
CASSVGPSGGSGQFF
>TRBV19|TRBJ1-1|-|-
TGTGCCAGTAGTACCCCAGGGGTCGAAACTGAAGCTTTCTTT
CASSTPGVETEAFF
>TRBV7-9|TRBJ2-1|-|TRBD1
TGTGCCAGCTCTGAAGCCGGGACAGAGTGTTTCTTC
CASSEAGTECFF
>TRBV9|TRBJ2-2|-|-
TGTGCCAGCAGCGTAGAACTTTCCGGGGAGCTGTTTTTT
CASSVELSGELFF
>TRBV7-8|TRBJ2-5|few|TRBD1
TGTGCCAGCAGCTCACCCTACAGGGGGCGTGGCGAGACCCAGTACTTC
CASSSPYRGRGETQYF
>TRBV6-5|TRBJ2-1|-|TRBD2
TGTGCCAGCAGTAACCCGGGACTAGCGGGGGAGCAGTTCTTC
CASSNPGLAGEQFF
>TRBV9|TRBJ2-1|-|-
TGTGCCAGCAGCGTAGCAGGGAGGCGGGATGAGCAGTTCTTC
CASSVAGRRDEQFF
>TRBV27|TRBJ1-5|few|TRBD1
TGTGCCAGCAGTTTATCGCCCTGGGGACAGGGCGACAATCAGCCCCAGCATTTT
CASSLSPWGQGDNQPQHF
>TRBV6-5|TRBJ2-5|-|TRBD1
TGTGCCGGGGACAGCTTACAAGAGACCCAGTACTTC
CAGDSLQETQYF
>TRBV28|TRBJ1-1|-|-
TGTGCCAGCAGTTACACCCGGCGGCAGAACACTGAAGCTTTCTTT
CASSYTRRQNTEAFF
>TRBV7-9|TRBJ2-7|-|TRBD1
TGTGCCAGCAGCCTGTCCGGGACAGGGGTCGAGCAGTACTTC
CASSLSGTGVEQYF
>TRBV13|TRBJ1-1|once|TRBD1
TGTGCCAGCAGCTTGGACAGGGGCACTGAAGCTTTCTTT
CASSLDRGTEAFF
>TRBV27|TRBJ2-7|-|-
TGTGCCAGCAGTCTCAGGTTCTCCTACGAGCAGTACTTC
CASSLRFSYEQYF
>TRBV29-1|TRBJ2-2|-|-
TGCAGCGCCTTGAACACCGGGGAGCTGTTTTTT
CSALNTGELFF
>TRBV5-1|TRBJ2-5|-|TRBD2
TGCGCCAGCAGCCCCCGCGGGTCCAGCGGGAGAGAGGAGACCCAGTACTTC
CASSPRGSSGREETQYF
>TRBV6-1|TRBJ2-3|few|TRBD1
TGTGCCAGCAGTGTCCTAGGGACAGGGGGCGATGGAGATACGCAGTATTTT
CASSVLGTGGDGDTQYF
>TRBV5-6|TRBJ2-7|-|TRBD1
TGTGCCAGCAGCCAGGGACAGCCCTACGAGCAGTACTTC
CASSQGQPYEQYF
>TRBV7-9|TRBJ1-2|few|-
TGTGCCAGCACCGACAGTCTCTACAACTATGGCTACACCTTC
CASTDSLYNYGYTF
>TRBV7-7|TRBJ2-1|few|TRBD2
TGTGCCAGCAGCTCGACTAGCGGGAGGTTCGATGAGCAGTTCTTC
CASSSTSGRFDEQFF
>TRBV6-1|TRBJ2-1|-|-
TGTGCCAGCCCTTCCTACAATGAGCAGTTCTTC
CASPSYNEQFF
>TRBV5-1|TRBJ1-3|-|-
TGCGCCAGCAGCCCCTCGGGAGGGGCTAATGGAAACACCATATATTTT
CASSPSGGANGNTIYF
>TRBV6-1|TRBJ2-4|-|-
TGTGCCAGCAGTGAGGGGGTCGCCGGGAGTGGTTACATTCAGTACTTC
CASSEGVAGSGYIQYF
>TRBV29-1|TRBJ1-1|-|-
TGCAGCGTGGGACAAATGAACACTGAAGCTTTCTTT
CSVGQMNTEAFF
>TRBV4-1|TRBJ2-3|-|TRBD2
TGCGCCAGCAGCCAAGAGGGCGGGGGGGGAGATACGCAGTATTTT
CASSQEGGGGDTQYF
>TRBV10-1|TRBJ2-1|once|-
TGCGCCAGCAGTGAGTCAGGGGCCAATGAGCAGTTCTTC
CASSESGANEQFF
>TRBV7-9|TRBJ1-6|few|-
TGTGCCAGCAGCCCCTACAGGGTCGGTAATTCACCCCTCCACTTT
CASSPYRVGNSPLHF
>TRBV28|TRBJ1-1|-|TRBD1
TGTGCCAGCATCCCCCGCGGTCAGGGGGCGCTCAGGGCTTTCTTT
CASIPRGQGALRAFF
>TRBV9|TRBJ1-1|-|TRBD1
TGTGCCAGCAGCGTAGGACCCGCCGGGACAGGGGCTGAAGCTTTCTTT
CASSVGPAGTGAEAFF
>TRBV7-8|TRBJ2-7|-|TRBD1
TGTGCCAGCAGCTTTCCCGCGACAGGGGTGTACGAGCAGTACTTC
CASSFPATGVYEQYF
>TRBV5-4|TRBJ2-7|-|TRBD1
TGTGCCAGCAGCGGATGGCCCCGGGACAGGGGGCAGGCCGGCTCCTACGAGCAGTACTTC
CASSGWPRDRGQAGSYEQYF